Following are 22 T cell receptor beta chains from one sample sequenced in a study of T cell changes during pregnancy in multiple sclerosis. This table comes from immunoSEQ multiplex PCR, and its TCRdb copy is limited to in-frame clones, with some not included. The data contain 90,000 to 120,000 clones, 90% to 95% of them seen just once; the ten biggest clones take up around 0.96%. The source material was peripheral blood, sampled before pregnancy. The receptors were gathered from a female donor with multiple sclerosis, enrolled in a pregnancy study.

The genes are TRBV20-1 and TRBJ1-4; the D gene is possibly TRBD1 (6 bases). The V end lost 4 bases, the J end lost 12 bases, and 12 bases lay between the germline ends. The CDR3 loop spans 11 amino acids. In germline, CDR1 is DFQATT, CDR2 SNEGSKA (reference sequence). For the CDR3, the DNA is TGCAGTGCTACTGAAGGGGGAGAACTGTTTTTT. This encodes CSATEGGELFF.

The V gene is TRBV13, the J gene TRBJ2-1; 7 nucleotides line up with TRBD2. V lost 4 bases and J lost 9; bases outside the gene matches: 9. The germline V gene encodes CDR1 PRHDT and CDR2 FYEKMQ (reference sequence). This CDR3 has 14 residues. The CDR3 nucleotides are TGTGCCAGCAGCTCTCTTAGCGGGTCAGTTGAGCAGTTCTTC. Amino acids: CASSSLSGSVEQFF.

This clone has a handful of counts. The chain uses TRBV10-3 and TRBJ2-7; maybe TRBD1 (5 bases). The CDR3 contains 14 residues. The germline gives CDR1 ENHRY, CDR2 SYGVKD. V was shortened by 6 bases and J by 3 bases, with 15 bases between the two germline ends. The CDR3 sequence is CAIRLGGADYEQYF. CDR3 DNA sequence: TGTGCCATCAGGCTGGGTGGGGCTGACTACGAGCAGTACTTC.

The chain has TRBV27 and TRBJ1-3; D is perhaps TRBD1 (6 bases). CDR1 MNHEY and CDR2 SMNVEV come from the germline V gene (reference sequence). V was shortened by 5 bases and J by 8 bases, with 22 bases between the two germline ends. The CDR3 runs 16 residues. Here the CDR3 reads CASSQGGGFDRYTIYF. CDR3 bases: TGTGCCAGCAGTCAAGGGGGGGGCTTCGACCGGTACACCATATATTTT.

The rearrangement joins TRBV7-2 to TRBJ2-3, with TRBD2 matching 9 bases. J lost 5 bases, V lost 1 base, and 7 bases had no gene match. The CDR3 sequence is 16 residues long. Looked up from germline, CDR1 is SGHTA and CDR2 is FQGNSA. The CDR3 nucleotides are TGTGCCAGCAGCTTAGTCATAGCGGGAGTGAGAGATACGCAGTATTTT. Encoded protein: CASSLVIAGVRDTQYF.

The genes are TRBV29-1 and TRBJ2-7; 9 bases are a match to TRBD2. V gave up 0 bases and J gave up 3 bases; unmatched junction bases: 6. This CDR3 has 15 amino acids. Germline-derived CDR1 and CDR2 are SQVTM and ANQGSEA. The chain's CDR3 is CSVEEREGEGYEQYF. CDR3 bases: TGCAGCGTTGAAGAGCGGGAGGGGGAAGGCTACGAGCAGTACTTC.

The chain recombines TRBV29-1 with TRBJ1-4; D gene unclear. The ends were cut back, 6 bases at V and 4 bases at J, with 9 bases in the middle. This CDR3 spans 12 amino acids. Germline CDR1 and CDR2: SQVTM and ANQGSEA. This CDR3 is CSVRTYNEKLFF. The CDR3 nucleotides are TGCAGCGTCCGGACTTATAATGAAAAACTGTTTTTT.

The gene calls are TRBV9 and TRBJ2-3; D is uncertain. The CDR3 is made up of 14 amino acids. V was shortened by 0 bases and J by 0 bases, with 5 bases between the two germline ends. In germline, CDR1 is SGDLS, CDR2 YYNGEE. The CDR3 here is CASSVDSSTDTQYF. CDR3 DNA sequence: TGTGCCAGCAGCGTAGATTCAAGCACAGATACGCAGTATTTT. Filled out from reference TRBV9 and TRBJ2-3, the complete variable domain reads DSGVTQTPKHLITATGQRVTLRCSPRSGDLSVYWYQQSLDQGLQFLIQYYNGEERAKGNILERFSAQQFPDLHSELNLSSLELGDSALYFCASSVDSSTDTQYFGPGTRLTVL.

The genes are TRBV18 and TRBJ1-4; D is possibly TRBD1 (5 bases). V was pared by 3 bases and J by 8 bases, with 22 bases between. The CDR3 has 17 residues. CDR1 is KGHSH and CDR2 is LQKENI in the germline V gene. Here the CDR3 reads CASSPSTPGLLGEKLFF. In DNA, the CDR3 is TGTGCCAGCTCACCTTCAACCCCGGGACTCCTGGGGGAAAAACTGTTTTTT.

The rearrangement uses TRBV21-1 and TRBJ1-1; TRBD1, the table's D call, lacks a check against the DNA. TRBV21-1 is termed a pseudogene. CDR3 length: 18 amino acids. CDR3 bases: TGTGCCAGCAGCATATACTCGACAGGGACTCCGAAGAACACTGAAGCTTTCTTT. This gives the protein CASSIYSTGTPKNTEAFF.

The chain combines TRBV5-1 with TRBJ2-7; D is unresolved. CDR1 is SGHRS and CDR2 is YFSETQ in the germline V gene. CDR3 length: 13 amino acids. V was pared by 0 bases and J by 5 bases, with 9 bases between. The CDR3 DNA reads TGCGCCAGCAGCTTGGCATTCCCTAACGAGCAGTACTTC. Its translation is CASSLAFPNEQYF. Looking up the rest from reference TRBV5-1 and TRBJ2-7 gives the full variable domain: KAGVTQTPRYLIKTRGQQVTLSCSPISGHRSVSWYQQTPGQGLQFLFEYFSETQRNKGNFPGRFSGRQFSNSRSEMNVSTLELGDSALYLCASSLAFPNEQYFGPGTRLTVT.

The chain is built from TRBV2 and TRBJ2-2; TRBD1 matches at 8 bases. This CDR3 has 15 amino acids. The germline CDR1 and CDR2 sequences are SNHLY and FYNNEI. The V and J ends lost 3 bases and 4 bases, in that order; junction bases with no gene match: 4. The CDR3 protein is CASSDWTGSTGELFF. CDR3 coding DNA: TGTGCCAGCAGTGATTGGACAGGGAGCACCGGGGAGCTGTTTTTT. The whole variable domain, remainder taken from reference TRBV2 and TRBJ2-2, is EPEVTQTPSHQVTQMGQEVILRCVPISNHLYFYWYRQILGQKVEFLVSFYNNEISEKSEIFDDQFSVERPDGSNFTLKIRSTKLEDSAMYFCASSDWTGSTGELFFGEGSRLTVL.

J is TRBJ2-7 and V is TRBV19; the D gene is possibly TRBD1 (7 bases). CDR3 length: 14 residues. Per the germline V gene, CDR1 is LNHDA and CDR2 is SQIVND (reference sequence). V was clipped by 1 base and J by 6 bases, with 13 bases between them. CDR3 DNA: TGTGCCAGTAGTATAGCGGAGGGGGCGGGCGAGCAGTACTTC. It encodes CASSIAEGAGEQYF.

The chain combines TRBV7-9 with TRBJ2-7; the match to TRBD1 covers 9 bases. Per germline, CDR1 SEHNR and CDR2 FQNEAQ (reference sequence). J was trimmed by 2 bases and V by 4 bases; bases with no gene match: 6. The CDR3 spans 15 residues. The CDR3 DNA follows: TGTGCCAGCAGCTCCGGGACAGGGAGGACCTACGAGCAGTACTTC. Protein: CASSSGTGRTYEQYF.

This clone was counted between two and nine times. The chain recombines TRBV29-1 with TRBJ1-1, with TRBD1 as a possible D gene (5 bases). Trimming left V 5 bases short and J 3 bases short, with 13 bases between. The CDR3 has 13 amino acids. Germline V gene data show CDR1 as SQVTM and CDR2 as ANQGSEA. The CDR3 is CSVTRQRDTEAFF. The CDR3 DNA is TGCAGCGTTACTCGACAGCGGGACACTGAAGCTTTCTTT.

The rearrangement links TRBV19 to TRBJ2-7; the match to TRBD1 covers 11 bases. The CDR3 is 15 residues long. The germline V gene has CDR1 LNHDA and CDR2 SQIVND (reference sequence). J was trimmed by 4 bases and V by 3 bases; bases with no gene match: 5. CDR3 in DNA: TGTGCCAGTAGTATGGGACAGGGGGGAGAATACGAGCAGTACTTC. This translates into CASSMGQGGEYEQYF.

This chain connects TRBV12-5 to TRBJ2-7; D is unresolved. V was shortened by 6 bases and J by 2 bases, with 14 bases between the two germline ends. CDR1 and CDR2 (germline): LGHNT, FRNRAP. This CDR3 has 14 amino acids. The CDR3 nucleotides read TGTGCTAGTGGCTTAGACCCAGGCCCCTACGAGCAGTACTTC. Translating gives CASGLDPGPYEQYF.

The chain has TRBV20-1 and TRBJ1-2; D remains unclear. Per germline, CDR1 DFQATT and CDR2 SNEGSKA (reference sequence). The CDR3 runs 11 residues. The V gene lost 1 base and the J gene lost 7 bases, with 7 bases spanning the gap. CDR3 region: CSARVSGGYTF. CDR3 DNA: TGCAGTGCTAGAGTCTCGGGTGGCTACACCTTC.

The chain couples TRBV25-1 to TRBJ2-1, with D possibly being TRBD1 (5 bases). CDR1 is MGHDK and CDR2 is SYGVNS in the germline V gene. The CDR3 has 16 amino acids. The V and J ends lost 2 bases and 3 bases respectively, with 14 bases between them. CDR3 amino acids: CASSEQGRASYNEQFF. CDR3 nucleotides: TGTGCCAGCAGTGAACAGGGTAGGGCAAGCTACAATGAGCAGTTCTTC. Full variable domain (outside the CDR3, taken from reference TRBV25-1 and TRBJ2-1): EADIYQTPRYLVIGTGKKITLECSQTMGHDKMYWYQQDPGMELHLIHYSYGVNSTEKGDLSSESTVSRIRTEHFPLTLESARPSHTSQYLCASSEQGRASYNEQFFGPGTRLTVL.

V usage is TRBV5-1 and J usage is TRBJ1-2; 8 bases map to TRBD1. There are 14 residues in the CDR3. V trimming: 3 bases; J trimming: 5 bases; junction bases outside the gene matches: 6. Germline V CDR1 and CDR2: SGHRS, YFSETQ. The CDR3, as DNA: TGCGCCAGCAGCTCCGGACAGGGCCCTTATGGCTACACCTTC. This codes for CASSSGQGPYGYTF.

The J gene is TRBJ2-7, the V gene TRBV7-2; the match to TRBD2 covers 9 bases. V trimming: 10 bases; J trimming: 2 bases; junction bases outside the gene matches: 12. Germline CDR1 and CDR2: SGHTA and FQGNSA. The CDR3 runs 15 residues. DNA of the CDR3: TGTGCCACCCAGGAATCTGGCGGGAGGGCCTACGAGCAGTACTTC. It codes for CATQESGGRAYEQYF.

J is TRBJ1-2 and V is TRBV5-6, with TRBD1 matching 9 bases. With V trimmed by 6 bases and J by 4 bases, 16 bases remained unmatched. The length of the CDR3 is 17 residues. In germline, CDR1 is SGHDT, CDR2 YYEEEE. In DNA form, the CDR3 reads TGTGCCAGCACCCCGCCTTGGGACAGGGTTTCCCCCTATGGCTACACCTTC. Amino acids: CASTPPWDRVSPYGYTF.